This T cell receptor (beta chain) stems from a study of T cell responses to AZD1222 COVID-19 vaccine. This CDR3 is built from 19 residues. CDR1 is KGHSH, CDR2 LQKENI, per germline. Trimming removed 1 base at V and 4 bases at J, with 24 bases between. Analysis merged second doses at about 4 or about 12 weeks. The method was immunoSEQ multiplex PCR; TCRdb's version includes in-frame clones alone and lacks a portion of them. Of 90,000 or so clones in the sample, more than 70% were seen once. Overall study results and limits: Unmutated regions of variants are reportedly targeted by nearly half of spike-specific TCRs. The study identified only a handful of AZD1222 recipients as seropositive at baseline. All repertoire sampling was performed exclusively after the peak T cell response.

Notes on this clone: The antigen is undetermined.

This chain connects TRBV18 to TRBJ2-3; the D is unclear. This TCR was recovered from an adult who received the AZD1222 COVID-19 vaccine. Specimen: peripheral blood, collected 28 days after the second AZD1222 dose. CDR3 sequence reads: CASSPRFRALPERADTQYF. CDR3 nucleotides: TGTGCCAGCTCACCACGATTTAGGGCCCTTCCTGAACGAGCAGATACGCAGTATTTT. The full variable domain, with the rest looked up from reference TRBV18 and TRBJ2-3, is NAGVMQNPRHLVRRRGQEARLRCSPMKGHSHVYWYRQLPEEGLKFMVYLQKENIIDESGMPKERFSAEFPKEGPSILRIQQVVRGDSAAYFCASSPRFRALPERADTQYFGPGTRLTVL.